The 30 T cell receptor beta chains given below trace back to one sample, sequenced in a study of T cell clonotyping in hematopoietic cell transplantation. The table came from immunoSEQ multiplex PCR; TCRdb's copy has only in-frame clones and leaves some out. This table has more than 9,000 clones, approximately 89% appearing once. Sequencing input: peripheral blood mononuclear cells. These receptor sequences come from a woman aged 50 to 65 in good health. Some clones in this sample may be carry-over from other donors' samples.

This chain links TRBV4-2 with TRBJ1-1; tentative D call: TRBD1 (6 bases). The CDR3 sequence is 19 residues long. Germline loops: CDR1 LGHNA, CDR2 YNFKEQ. Trimming stripped 0 bases from V and 4 bases from J, with 24 bases between. CDR3 loop: CASSQEGLTGTARGTEAFF. The CDR3 region has the DNA TGTGCCAGCAGCCAAGAAGGGCTCACAGGGACCGCCCGGGGCACTGAAGCTTTCTTT.

This chain joins TRBV19 and TRBJ2-3; tentatively, D is TRBD1 (5 bases). Per the germline V gene, CDR1 is LNHDA and CDR2 is SQIVND (reference sequence). Trimming removed 5 bases from V and 6 bases from J, with 12 bases in between. The length of the CDR3 is 13 residues. CDR3 nucleotides: TGTGCCAGTAGTCTTCAGGGTGGGGATACGCAGTATTTT. Amino acids: CASSLQGGDTQYF.

This chain connects TRBV7-2 to TRBJ1-1; no reliable D call. This CDR3 spans 14 amino acids. Germline CDR1 SGHTA, CDR2 FQGNSA. Trimming stripped 1 base from V and 5 bases from J, with 11 bases between. The CDR3 region has the DNA TGTGCCAGCAGCTTAGTTATGAGTAGGACTGAAGCTTTCTTT. This encodes CASSLVMSRTEAFF.

The chain links TRBV5-6 to TRBJ2-3; no clear D gene. Germline V lookup: CDR1 SGHDT, CDR2 YYEEEE. Deletions cut 2 bases from V and 0 bases from J, with 10 bases between. The CDR3 runs to 15 residues. The CDR3 loop reads CASSLGPSSTDTQYF. Written as DNA, the CDR3 is TGTGCCAGCAGCTTAGGGCCATCTAGCACAGATACGCAGTATTTT.

Details on this clone: This sample also contains other DNA sequences that code for the same CDR3. The chain combines TRBV10-3 with TRBJ2-7; possible D gene TRBD1, 5 bases. The CDR3 is 11 residues long. V lost 6 bases and J lost 7, with 10 bases in between. The germline V gene encodes CDR1 ENHRY and CDR2 SYGVKD. Here the CDR3 reads CAIRLGAEQYF. The CDR3 region has the DNA TGTGCCATCAGATTAGGGGCTGAGCAGTACTTC.

This CDR3 reads CASSLGTGRTDTQYF. CDR3 nucleotides: TGTGCCAGCAGCTTAGGGACAGGACGCACAGATACGCAGTATTTT. The V gene is TRBV7-9, the J gene TRBJ2-3, with 7 nucleotides matching TRBD1. CDR3 length: 15 amino acids. The junction had 2 bases not matched to a gene; V was cut back by 1 base and J by 1 base. The germline CDR1 and CDR2 sequences are SEHNR and FQNEAQ (reference sequence).

This chain joins TRBV5-1 and TRBJ2-7; no reliable D call. The CDR3 loop spans 9 amino acids. The V gene's germline CDR1 is SGHRS and CDR2 YFSETQ. Trimming removed 7 bases from V and 7 bases from J, with 6 bases in between. This chain's CDR3 is CASVDEQYF. The DNA of the CDR3 is TGCGCCAGCGTAGATGAGCAGTACTTC.

The chain couples TRBV7-6 to TRBJ2-7; TRBD2 might be the D (5 bases). This CDR3 has 15 amino acids. CDR1 is SGHVS, CDR2 FNYEAQ, per germline. V was trimmed by 1 base and J by 0 bases, leaving 10 bases between them. CDR3 DNA sequence: TGTGCCAGCAGCTTAGACTCCGGGGACTCCTACGAGCAGTACTTC. Encoded protein: CASSLDSGDSYEQYF.

The chain couples TRBV29-1 to TRBJ2-7; TRBD2 aligns across 8 bases. Per germline, CDR1 SQVTM and CDR2 ANQGSEA. This CDR3 region has 13 residues. The ends lost 6 bases at V and 2 bases at J; junction bases unmatched: 6. DNA for the CDR3: TGCAGCGTCGGGGGGGGAGGGCCCTACGAGCAGTACTTC. Encoded protein: CSVGGGGPYEQYF.

The J gene is TRBJ1-1, the V gene TRBV29-1; the match to TRBD1 covers 8 bases. This CDR3 has 13 amino acids. CDR1 and CDR2 from the germline V gene are SQVTM and ANQGSEA. Trimming at V came to 4 bases and at J to 7 bases, leaving 8 bases not matched to a gene. The CDR3 nucleotides read TGCAGCGTTGTTGTCCCAGGGGGCGGTGAAGCTTTCTTT. This sequence encodes CSVVVPGGGEAFF.

This clone was recorded once. The chain employs TRBV30 and TRBJ1-6; 7 bases map to TRBD1. This CDR3 is 13 amino acids long. Losses at the gene ends were 3 bases for V and 10 bases for J; bases not matched to a gene: 6. Germline values: CDR1 GTSNPN, CDR2 SVGIG (reference sequence). The CDR3 protein is CAWSRTGGSPLHF. The DNA for the CDR3 is TGTGCCTGGAGCAGGACAGGTGGATCACCCCTCCACTTT.

J is TRBJ2-5 and V is TRBV4-2; TRBD1 might be the D (5 bases). Trimming shortened V by 1 base and J by 3 bases, and 12 bases separated the two germline ends. The CDR3 has 15 amino acids. Germline V lookup: CDR1 LGHNA, CDR2 YNFKEQ. The chain's CDR3 is CASSQGGAREETQYF. CDR3 in DNA: TGTGCCAGCAGCCAAGGGGGCGCTAGGGAAGAGACCCAGTACTTC.

The chain couples TRBV28 to TRBJ2-1; no clear D. CDR1 is MDHEN and CDR2 is SYDVKM in the germline V gene. The CDR3 runs 11 residues. Trimming stripped 5 bases from V and 7 bases from J, with 6 bases between. The CDR3 nucleotides read TGTGCCAGCAGTCCGAGGAATGAGCAGTTCTTC. Amino acids: CASSPRNEQFF.

The chain couples TRBV5-4 to TRBJ1-3; perhaps TRBD1 as D (6 bases). V was shortened by 5 bases and J by 0 bases, with 12 bases between the two germline ends. The CDR3 is 15 residues long. The germline V gene has CDR1 SGHNT and CDR2 YYREEE (reference sequence). The CDR3 is CASSGQTSSGNTIYF. The CDR3, as DNA: TGTGCCAGCAGTGGACAGACGAGCTCTGGAAACACCATATATTTT.

The chain couples TRBV6-5 to TRBJ2-7, with TRBD2 identical over 9 bases. The CDR3 has 15 amino acids. Germline V CDR1 and CDR2: MNHEY, SVGAGI. The V segment lost 8 bases and the J segment 1 base; nucleotides outside the gene matches: 9. CDR3 region: CASRLGSGRSYEQYF. As DNA, the CDR3 is TGTGCCAGCCGACTCGGGAGCGGGAGGTCCTACGAGCAGTACTTC.

J is TRBJ1-2 and V is TRBV11-2, with TRBD1 matching over 7 bases. Germline CDR1 is SGHAT and CDR2 is FQNNGV. This CDR3 is 17 amino acids long. The V gene end was trimmed by 0 bases and the J gene end by 2 bases; junction bases not matched to a gene: 9. The CDR3 protein is CASSLEAGGSQNYGYTF. The CDR3 DNA reads TGTGCCAGCAGCTTAGAGGCAGGGGGTAGTCAGAACTATGGCTACACCTTC.

The chain links TRBV11-3 to TRBJ2-2; tentatively, D is TRBD1 (5 bases). Per germline, CDR1 SGHNT and CDR2 YENEEA. The V end was cut by 8 bases, the J end by 7 bases, with 17 bases between. This CDR3 spans 14 amino acids. CDR3 coding DNA: TGTGCCAGCGCGCGTACAGGCGTATTCGGGGAGCTGTTTTTT. This sequence encodes CASARTGVFGELFF.

This clone was detected a few times. The chain has TRBV27 and TRBJ1-5; the match to TRBD1 covers 7 bases. This CDR3 is built from 15 residues. Unmatched junction bases numbered 9, after V lost 9 bases and J lost 1 base. Germline V lookup: CDR1 MNHEY, CDR2 SMNVEV (reference sequence). The CDR3 nucleotides are TGTGCCAGTAAAAGCGGGACAGCGAGCAATCAGCCCCAGCATTTT. This sequence encodes CASKSGTASNQPQHF.

V and J are TRBV30 and TRBJ2-1, with a tentative D call TRBD1 (5 bases). The CDR3 is 10 amino acids. V was trimmed by 5 bases and J by 12 bases, leaving 11 bases between them. The germline V gene encodes CDR1 GTSNPN and CDR2 SVGIG (reference sequence). The DNA of the CDR3 is TGTGCCTGGGCCGGACAAGGGCAGTTCTTC. As protein: CAWAGQGQFF. Full variable domain (outside the CDR3, taken from reference TRBV30 and TRBJ2-1): SQTIHQWPATLVQPVGSPLSLECTVEGTSNPNLYWYRQAAGRGLQLLFYSVGIGQISSEVPQNLSASRPQDRQFILSSKKLLLSDSGFYLCAWAGQGQFFGPGTRLTVL.

This chain connects TRBV11-2 to TRBJ1-6; D gene unclear. CDR3 size: 15 residues. V lost 1 base to trimming and J lost 4 bases, with 8 bases between them. CDR1 SGHAT and CDR2 FQNNGV come from the germline V gene. CDR3 residues: CASSLAPGYNSPLHF. In DNA, the CDR3 is TGTGCCAGCAGCTTAGCTCCGGGTTATAATTCACCCCTCCACTTT.

This chain uses TRBV15 with TRBJ2-4; D might be TRBD1 (5 bases). The CDR3 is made up of 15 amino acids. Germline-derived CDR1 and CDR2 are LNHNV and YYDKDF (reference sequence). Trimming left V 4 bases short and J 0 bases short, with 10 bases between. The CDR3 nucleotides read TGTGCCACCAGCAACCTACAGGAAGCCAAAAACATTCAGTACTTC. Translated: CATSNLQEAKNIQYF.

The chain couples TRBV9 to TRBJ2-1, with no clear D. Trimming pared 0 bases from V and 5 bases from J, leaving 9 bases between. This CDR3 comprises 14 residues. Germline values: CDR1 SGDLS, CDR2 YYNGEE. CDR3 loop: CASSVEARDNEQFF. CDR3 nucleotide sequence: TGTGCCAGCAGCGTAGAGGCTAGAGACAATGAGCAGTTCTTC.

This chain uses TRBV15 with TRBJ1-5, with D unresolved. The V gene's germline CDR1 is LNHNV and CDR2 YYDKDF (reference sequence). There are 16 residues in the CDR3. V lost 4 bases to trimming and J lost 2 bases, with 15 bases between them. The CDR3 nucleotides read TGTGCCACCAGCACAATCAAGGACGGAGGCAATCAGCCCCAGCATTTT. This codes for CATSTIKDGGNQPQHF. Using reference TRBV15 and TRBJ1-5 for the parts outside the CDR3, the full variable domain is DAMVIQNPRYQVTQFGKPVTLSCSQTLNHNVMYWYQQKSSQAPKLLFHYYDKDFNNEADTPDNFQSRRPNTSFCFLDIRSPGLGDTAMYLCATSTIKDGGNQPQHFGDGTRLSIL.

The V gene is TRBV2, the J gene TRBJ1-1; tentatively, D is TRBD1 (5 bases). The V end lost 8 bases, the J end lost 6 bases, and 16 bases lay between the germline ends. CDR1 is SNHLY and CDR2 is FYNNEI in the germline V gene. CDR3 size: 13 residues. The CDR3 loop is CASGVRENSEAFF. The DNA of the CDR3 is TGTGCCAGCGGGGTCAGGGAAAACTCTGAAGCTTTCTTT.

This chain uses TRBV14 with TRBJ1-2, with 10 positions matching TRBD1. J gave up 4 bases and V 4 bases, and 3 bases lay outside the gene matches. CDR3 length equals 14 residues. Germline lookup yields CDR1 SGHDN and CDR2 FVKESK. Here the CDR3 DNA reads TGTGCCAGCAGCCGGACAGGGGGGGGCTATGGCTACACCTTC. Protein: CASSRTGGGYGYTF.

The chain is built from TRBV7-9 and TRBJ1-3; weak D call: TRBD1 (6 bases). V was shortened by 5 bases and J by 7 bases, with 12 bases between the two germline ends. Germline V gene data show CDR1 as SEHNR and CDR2 as FQNEAQ (reference sequence). CDR3 length equals 13 residues. In DNA form, the CDR3 reads TGTGCCAGCAGCCCCGGGACATACAACACCATATATTTT. It encodes CASSPGTYNTIYF.

This clone appeared once. This rearrangement joins TRBV10-3 to TRBJ2-3; the D is unclear. V gave up 0 bases and J gave up 3 bases, with 10 bases separating them. Germline CDR1 and CDR2: ENHRY and SYGVKD. CDR3 length: 15 residues. The CDR3, as DNA: TGTGCCATCAGTGAGTCCTGGGGTAGGACAGATACGCAGTATTTT. Protein: CAISESWGRTDTQYF.

This chain connects TRBV4-3 to TRBJ2-6; D gene unclear. The CDR3 extends over 15 amino acids. Germline CDR1 is LGHNA and CDR2 is YSLEER. V gave up 4 bases and J gave up 0 bases, with 7 bases separating them. The CDR3 DNA reads as TGCGCCAGCAGCCCTATAAGCTCTGGGGCCAACGTCCTGACTTTC. Encoded protein: CASSPISSGANVLTF.

The V call is TRBV29-1, the J call TRBJ1-2, with TRBD1 identical over 8 bases. The CDR3 sequence is 14 residues long. CDR1 is SQVTM and CDR2 is ANQGSEA in the germline V gene. The V gene end was trimmed by 6 bases and the J gene end by 6 bases; junction bases not matched to a gene: 12. In nucleotides, the CDR3 is TGCAGCGTCGCCCAAGGACAGGGAGGACATGGCTACACCTTC. Its protein product is CSVAQGQGGHGYTF.

The J gene is TRBJ2-6, the V gene TRBV30; D call uncertain. Germline V lookup: CDR1 GTSNPN, CDR2 SVGIG (reference sequence). The germline V and J ends were trimmed by 1 base and 5 bases, with 6 bases remaining between them. The CDR3 has 13 residues. In nucleotides, the CDR3 is TGTGCCTGGAGTGGCGGCAGGGCCAACGTCCTGACTTTC. It codes for CAWSGGRANVLTF.